The TCR beta chain under discussion was sequenced for a study of cytomegalovirus exposure and HLA in healthy donors. Study details: The 120 validation repertoires used the same platform as the 600 to 750 first-cohort repertoires (as reported by a later analysis). Study conclusions and caveats: The investigators catalogued some 150 TCR beta chains as cytomegalovirus-associated. Most TCRs appeared rarely, but some public TCRs recurred in many donors. Specificity for CMV antigens was confirmed in vitro for a few of the CMV-associated chains.

Comments on this clone: Its antigen is not known.

Looked up from germline, CDR1 is SGHTA and CDR2 is FQGNSA. J gave up 1 base and V 4 bases, and 10 bases lay outside the gene matches. CDR3 length: 18 amino acids. The assay was immunoSEQ multiplex PCR, and TCRdb's table has in-frame clones only and misses some. The data show some 70,000 clones, around 89% seen once. Material for sequencing was PBMCs. The clonotype originates from a woman in her late teens or twenties in good health and CMV-seronegative. The J gene is TRBJ2-6, the V gene TRBV7-2, with 7 positions matching TRBD2. In nucleotides, the CDR3 is TGTGCCAGCAGCTCGAGGACGGGGGGTCTATCTGGGGCCAACGTCCTGACTTTC. Translating gives CASSSRTGGLSGANVLTF.